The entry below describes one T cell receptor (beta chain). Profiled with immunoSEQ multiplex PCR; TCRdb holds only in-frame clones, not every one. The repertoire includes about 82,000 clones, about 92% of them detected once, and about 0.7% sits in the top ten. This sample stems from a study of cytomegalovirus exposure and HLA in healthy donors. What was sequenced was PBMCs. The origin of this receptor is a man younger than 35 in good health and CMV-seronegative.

The CDR3 DNA is TGTGCCAGCAGCCCCTCTTCCAGGGGGCCCCTGTCATATGGCTACACCTTC. Translated: CASSPSSRGPLSYGYTF. The genes are TRBV9 and TRBJ1-2; 8 positions agree with TRBD1. V trimming: 4 bases; J trimming: 5 bases; junction bases outside the gene matches: 16. Germline lookup yields CDR1 SGDLS and CDR2 YYNGEE. The CDR3 is made up of 17 amino acids.